This T cell receptor beta chain was recovered during a study of beta chain features in type 1 diabetes. Findings and limits, study-wide: Whether HLA type influences TCRB rearrangement remained unresolved here. An over-representation of cells with high TCR expression could result from cDNA sequencing. Type 1 diabetes patients had VDJ junctions that carried fewer insertions and more deletions.

Every bit of the isolated RNA underwent reverse transcription, so sequencing read expressed TCRB transcripts. Assay used: immunoSEQ multiplex PCR; TCRdb lists only in-frame clones, some missing. The table has under 950,000 clones, about a sixth seen once; the top ten hold about 0.02%. The table lists this clone with a few counts. What it recognizes is unknown. Isolation of CD4+ naive, central memory, regulatory and stem cell-like memory cells was achieved by sorting via CD45RO/CCR7/CD25/CD127/CD95/CD27. Material for sequencing was naive CD4+ T cells from blood. The sequence came from a woman under 30 in good health.

The CDR3 sequence: CSGERGDTQYF. CDR3 coding DNA: TGCAGTGGAGAAAGGGGAGATACGCAGTATTTT. The V and J genes are TRBV20-1 and TRBJ2-3; D possibly corresponds to TRBD1 (5 bases). The germline V gene has CDR1 DFQATT and CDR2 SNEGSKA (reference sequence). Trimming pared 7 bases from V and 5 bases from J, leaving 10 bases between. The CDR3 covers 11 residues.